The 7 T cell receptor beta chains below all came from one sample that was sequenced in a study of T cell repertoires in cytomegalovirus infection. For these receptors, no antigen is known. TCRdb reprocessed the reads with MiXCR, giving one entry per CDR3 protein. The sample consists of tens of thousands of distinct CDR3 sequences, 40% to 65% of them appearing once. Specimen: CD8+ T cells from cultured PBMCs, collected from culture after CMV antigen stimulation. The receptors derive from a human donor in good health (CMV status not recorded). Some clones in this sample may be carry-over from other donors' samples.

This chain links TRBV20-1 with TRBJ2-7; 9 bases agree with TRBD2. The CDR3 loop spans 15 amino acids. V was pared by 4 bases and J by 2 bases, with 9 bases of the junction left unmatched. Germline CDR1 reads DFQATT; CDR2 reads SNEGSKA (reference sequence). The CDR3 nucleotides read TGCAGTGCTACCCGAAGCGGGGGGATAACCTACGAGCAGTACTTC. Amino acid sequence: CSATRSGGITYEQYF.

This clonotype has more than one count but fewer than ten. V usage is TRBV6-5 and J usage is TRBJ1-2; 10 positions match TRBD1. V lost 2 bases to trimming and J lost 4 bases; unmatched junction nucleotides: 7. Germline V gene sequence: CDR1 MNHEY, CDR2 SVGAGI. The CDR3 has 16 residues. The CDR3 region is CASSYRKDRGIYGYTF. Here the CDR3 DNA reads TGTGCCAGCAGTTACCGGAAGGACAGGGGGATCTATGGCTACACCTTC.

This clonotype appeared many times. This sequence joins TRBV6-1 and TRBJ2-1, with 10 nucleotides matching TRBD2. The J segment lost 5 bases and the V segment lost 3 bases, leaving 13 bases of the junction unmatched. This CDR3 is built from 18 residues. The germline V gene has CDR1 MNHNS and CDR2 SASEGT. The CDR3 region is CASSDGTTTSGVNNEQFF. In nucleotides, the CDR3 is TGTGCCAGCAGTGATGGTACCACCACTAGCGGGGTCAACAATGAGCAGTTCTTC.

This rearrangement joins TRBV7-2 to TRBJ2-3; D ambiguous. Germline V lookup: CDR1 SGHTA, CDR2 FQGNSA. The CDR3 has 12 amino acids. V lost 4 bases and J lost 2, with 4 bases in between. CDR3 region: CASSSITDTQYF. As DNA, the CDR3 is TGTGCCAGCAGCTCCATCACAGATACGCAGTATTTT.

The genes are TRBV6-6 and TRBJ1-5; D gene ambiguous. The CDR3 runs 17 residues. The ends were cut back, 5 bases at V and 1 base at J, with 18 bases in the middle. Germline V gene data show CDR1 as MNHNY and CDR2 as SVGAGI (reference sequence). Written as DNA, the CDR3 is TGTGCCAGCAGTAGCAGGAGGGTCATGGGGAGCAATCAGCCCCAGCATTTT. Translating it yields CASSSRRVMGSNQPQHF.

This chain connects TRBV20-1 to TRBJ2-5; D gene ambiguous. Trimming took off 6 bases at V and 5 bases at J, with 7 bases between the two ends. Germline V lookup: CDR1 DFQATT, CDR2 SNEGSKA (reference sequence). This CDR3 contains 10 residues. CDR3 sequence (DNA): TGCAGTGCAATCGGGGAGACCCAGTACTTC. Translation: CSAIGETQYF.

This clonotype was seen more than once but under ten times. V usage is TRBV7-8 and J usage is TRBJ2-3; perhaps TRBD1 as D (6 bases). From germline, CDR1 is SGHVS and CDR2 FQNEAQ. The ends were cut back, 5 bases at V and 5 bases at J, with 20 bases in the middle. There are 16 residues in the CDR3. The CDR3 sequence is CASSVLVGTPKDTQYF. CDR3 coding DNA: TGTGCCAGCAGCGTTCTTGTTGGGACACCCAAAGATACGCAGTATTTT.